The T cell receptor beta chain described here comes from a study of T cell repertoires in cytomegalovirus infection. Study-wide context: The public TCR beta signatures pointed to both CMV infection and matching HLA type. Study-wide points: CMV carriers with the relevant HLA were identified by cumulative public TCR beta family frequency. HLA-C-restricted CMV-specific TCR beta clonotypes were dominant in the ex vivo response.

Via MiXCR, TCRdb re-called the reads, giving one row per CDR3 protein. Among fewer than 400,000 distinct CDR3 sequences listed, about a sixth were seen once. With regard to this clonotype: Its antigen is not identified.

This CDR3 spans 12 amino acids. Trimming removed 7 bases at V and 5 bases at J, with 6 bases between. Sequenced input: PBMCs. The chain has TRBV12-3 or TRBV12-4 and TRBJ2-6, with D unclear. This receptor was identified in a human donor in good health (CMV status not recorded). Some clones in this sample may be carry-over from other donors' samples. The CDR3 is CASTRRANVLTF. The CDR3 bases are TGTGCCAGCACCCGGAGGGCCAACGTCCTGACTTTC.